The entry below describes one T cell receptor beta chain. Its specificity is not known. The data were taken from a study of T cell responses to AZD1222 COVID-19 vaccine. Study findings and constraints: Clonal diversity was possibly underestimated, and the donors were mostly white British, with more females.

Data came from immunoSEQ multiplex PCR; TCRdb stores just in-frame clones and leaves some out. The table has about 160,000 clones, around nine tenths seen once. With V trimmed by 7 bases and J by 4 bases, 9 bases remained unmatched. The CDR3 extends over 14 amino acids. In germline, CDR1 is SNHLY, CDR2 FYNNEI. This receptor was taken from an adult in good health. V usage is TRBV2 and J usage is TRBJ1-1; TRBD1 agrees at 7 bases. The sequenced sample was peripheral blood, obtained on day 0 of AZD1222 vaccination. CDR3 sequence (DNA): TGTGCCAGCACAAGGGGGCAGGGGAGCACTGAAGCTTTCTTT. It is translated as CASTRGQGSTEAFF.